These 7 T cell receptor beta chains were all obtained from the same sample, sequenced in a study of blood T cell repertoires in COVID-19. Sequencing was performed with immunoSEQ multiplex PCR; in TCRdb, only in-frame clones are kept and a portion is missing. The sample yields about 220,000 clones, 80% to 85% seen once. Sequenced sample: peripheral blood. The receptors were gathered from a human donor in a cohort sampled during active COVID-19.

The CDR3 is CAWGKTGGANEQYF. The CDR3 coding sequence is TGTGCCTGGGGTAAGACAGGGGGTGCGAACGAGCAGTACTTC. The chain carries TRBV30 and TRBJ2-7, with 9 bases fitting TRBD1. Trimming took 5 bases from V and 5 from J; bases not matched to a gene: 10. Germline-derived CDR1 and CDR2 are GTSNPN and SVGIG (reference sequence). This CDR3 contains 14 residues.

The chain couples TRBV4-2 to TRBJ2-7; 9 bases are a match to TRBD2. The V gene end was trimmed by 3 bases and the J gene end by 1 base; junction bases not matched to a gene: 7. CDR3 size: 16 residues. Looked up from germline, CDR1 is LGHNA and CDR2 is YNFKEQ. The CDR3 DNA follows: TGTGCCAGCAGCCACCAAGCTAGCGGGACTTCCTACGAGCAGTACTTC. Translated, it gives CASSHQASGTSYEQYF.

The chain has TRBV3-1 (or the pseudogene TRBV3-2) and TRBJ1-4; 8 positions agree with TRBD1. There are 15 residues in the CDR3. Germline CDR1 reads LGHDT; CDR2 reads YNNKEL (reference sequence). The V gene end was trimmed by 4 bases and the J gene end by 8 bases; junction bases not matched to a gene: 9. This CDR3 reads CASSRQDRVGEKLFF. The CDR3 DNA is TGTGCCAGCAGCCGACAGGACAGGGTAGGGGAAAAACTGTTTTTT.

This chain links TRBV7-6 with TRBJ2-5; weak D call: TRBD2 (7 bases). The CDR3 contains 15 residues. Trimming took 5 bases from V and 4 from J, leaving 17 bases between them. From germline, CDR1 is SGHVS and CDR2 FNYEAQ. DNA for the CDR3: TGTGCCAGCAGCCTCCAGACAGGCGGGGGAGAGACCCAGTACTTC. It codes for CASSLQTGGGETQYF.

This clone appeared once. The V gene is TRBV5-1, the J gene TRBJ2-1; 12 nucleotides match TRBD2. V was pared by 3 bases and J by 8 bases, with 9 bases of the junction left unmatched. CDR1 and CDR2 (germline): SGHRS, YFSETQ. This CDR3 comprises 16 residues. CDR3 DNA: TGCGCCAGCAGCTCCGTCCCGGGACTAGCGGGTGATGAGCAGTTCTTC. Translated, it gives CASSSVPGLAGDEQFF.

The chain joins TRBV5-4 to TRBJ1-2; no firm D call. Trimming left V 5 bases short and J 2 bases short, with 10 bases between. This CDR3 region has 13 residues. The germline CDR1 and CDR2 sequences are SGHNT and YYREEE (reference sequence). In nucleotides, the CDR3 is TGTGCCAGCAGGTCTACAGAGAACTATGGCTACACCTTC. Its translation is CASRSTENYGYTF.

This CDR3 reads CASSLEGIADTQYF. The CDR3 DNA is TGTGCCAGCAGCTTGGAGGGGATCGCAGATACGCAGTATTTT. This chain links TRBV5-4 with TRBJ2-3; the D gene is possibly TRBD1 (5 bases). The ends were cut back, 0 bases at V and 4 bases at J, with 9 bases in the middle. The CDR3 has 14 residues. Germline CDR1 reads SGHNT; CDR2 reads YYREEE (reference sequence).